Below are 13 T cell receptor beta chains sequenced from a single sample in a study of cytomegalovirus exposure and HLA in healthy donors. PCR employed 60 Vbeta and 13 Jbeta primers. TCRdb's copy holds only in-frame clones and misses some; the assay was immunoSEQ multiplex PCR. The table lists approximately 140,000 clones, around 73% of them singletons. Sequenced: PBMCs. The receptors stem from a young woman in good health and CMV-seronegative.

This chain connects TRBV7-9 to TRBJ2-5, with TRBD1 as a possible D gene (6 bases). The CDR3 covers 13 residues. The V end lost 3 bases, the J end lost 5 bases, and 10 bases lay between the germline ends. Germline loops: CDR1 SEHNR, CDR2 FQNEAQ (reference sequence). The CDR3 region is CASSLGRGETQYF. The CDR3 bases are TGTGCCAGCAGCTTGGGCAGGGGTGAGACCCAGTACTTC.

This sequence joins TRBV4-2 and TRBJ1-3, with 7 bases that match TRBD1. Germline V CDR1 and CDR2: LGHNA, YNFKEQ. The CDR3 covers 14 residues. V dropped 3 bases and J dropped 3; count of bases not matched to a gene: 2. The chain's CDR3 is CASSQTGIGNTIYF. CDR3 DNA sequence: TGTGCCAGCAGCCAGACAGGGATTGGAAACACCATATATTTT.

This clone was recorded only once. V and J are TRBV5-1 and TRBJ2-1, with D unclear. CDR3 length: 14 amino acids. From germline, CDR1 is SGHRS and CDR2 YFSETQ. V was shortened by 2 bases and J by 8 bases, with 14 bases between the two germline ends. The CDR3 nucleotides read TGCGCCAGCAGCTTCTTCCCGGCTAGTGATGAGCAGTTCTTC. Protein: CASSFFPASDEQFF.

The chain recombines TRBV7-3 with TRBJ2-1, with 8 nucleotides matching TRBD2. The germline V gene encodes CDR1 SGHTA and CDR2 FQGTGA. With V trimmed by 8 bases and J by 4 bases, 13 bases remained unmatched. The CDR3 runs to 16 residues. The CDR3 region is CASVSSAGGSYNEQFF. In DNA, the CDR3 is TGTGCCAGCGTCAGTTCGGCGGGGGGATCATACAATGAGCAGTTCTTC.

The chain couples TRBV4-2 to TRBJ1-1, with a weak D call TRBD1 (6 bases). V lost 2 bases to trimming and J lost 7 bases, with 14 bases between them. Germline V gene data show CDR1 as LGHNA and CDR2 as YNFKEQ. The CDR3 consists of 14 residues. CDR3 region: CASSQPQGLNEAFF. CDR3 nucleotide sequence: TGTGCCAGCAGCCAACCACAGGGATTAAATGAAGCTTTCTTT.

The chain couples TRBV27 to TRBJ1-6, with D perhaps matching TRBD1 (5 bases). Germline-derived CDR1 and CDR2 are MNHEY and SMNVEV (reference sequence). CDR3 length: 15 residues. V was cut by 4 bases and J by 10 bases, with 17 bases left in between. Here the CDR3 reads CASSSSRVLRSPLHF. CDR3 sequence (DNA): TGTGCCAGCAGTTCGTCCAGGGTATTGCGGTCACCCCTCCACTTT.

This chain joins TRBV2 and TRBJ1-2; 7 bases align to TRBD1. CDR1 and CDR2 (germline): SNHLY, FYNNEI. The length of the CDR3 is 13 residues. V shed 6 bases, J shed 3 bases, and the junction held 4 bases outside the gene matches. This chain's CDR3 is CASSLQGDYGYTF. The CDR3 region has the DNA TGTGCCAGCAGCCTGCAGGGGGACTATGGCTACACCTTC.

The chain uses TRBV18 and TRBJ2-1, with 10 positions matching TRBD2. The CDR3 extends over 14 amino acids. Germline CDR1 and CDR2: KGHSH and LQKENI. J was trimmed by 3 bases and V by 5 bases; bases with no gene match: 1. CDR3 nucleotide sequence: TGTGCCAGCTCAGGACTAGCGGACTACAATGAGCAGTTCTTC. This gives the protein CASSGLADYNEQFF.

The chain uses TRBV7-9 and TRBJ1-2; TRBD1 aligns across 7 bases. The CDR3 length is 13 residues. The germline V gene has CDR1 SEHNR and CDR2 FQNEAQ (reference sequence). V trimming: 1 base; J trimming: 7 bases; junction bases outside the gene matches: 3. CDR3 sequence (DNA): TGTGCCAGCAGCTTAGAAGGGGGCGGTGGCTACACCTTC. Translating gives CASSLEGGGGYTF.

The genes are TRBV5-1 and TRBJ2-4; 9 bases fit TRBD1. The J segment lost 7 bases and the V segment lost 2 bases, leaving 7 bases of the junction unmatched. CDR1 is SGHRS and CDR2 is YFSETQ in the germline V gene. CDR3 length: 15 amino acids. CDR3 region: CASSLEGTGRNIQYF. In nucleotides, the CDR3 is TGCGCCAGCAGCTTAGAGGGGACAGGGCGGAACATTCAGTACTTC.

The J gene is TRBJ2-1, the V gene TRBV9; a possible D gene is TRBD2 (6 bases). Germline-derived CDR1 and CDR2 are SGDLS and YYNGEE. The CDR3 totals 17 residues. V was cut by 0 bases and J by 2 bases, with 15 bases left in between. Here the CDR3 DNA reads TGTGCCAGCAGCGTAGTGGGGACTTCAGGGCCCTACAATGAGCAGTTCTTC. Residues: CASSVVGTSGPYNEQFF.

The chain recombines TRBV7-2 with TRBJ2-5, with D possibly TRBD2 on 5 matching bases. The V gene lost 1 base and the J gene lost 4 bases, with 19 bases spanning the gap. Per the germline V gene, CDR1 is SGHTA and CDR2 is FQGNSA. The CDR3 spans 17 residues. The CDR3, as DNA: TGTGCCAGCAGCTTAGATCCAGCCGCCGCGGCGGGAGAGACCCAGTACTTC. Encoded protein: CASSLDPAAAAGETQYF.

The rearrangement links TRBV7-8 to TRBJ1-1; the D gene is possibly TRBD1 (6 bases). The CDR3 extends over 16 amino acids. Per the germline V gene, CDR1 is SGHVS and CDR2 is FQNEAQ. The ends were cut back, 2 bases at V and 3 bases at J, with 16 bases in the middle. The CDR3 nucleotides are TGTGCCAGCAGCTTATATTTGGGGGCCCAGGACACTGAAGCTTTCTTT. Translated, it gives CASSLYLGAQDTEAFF.